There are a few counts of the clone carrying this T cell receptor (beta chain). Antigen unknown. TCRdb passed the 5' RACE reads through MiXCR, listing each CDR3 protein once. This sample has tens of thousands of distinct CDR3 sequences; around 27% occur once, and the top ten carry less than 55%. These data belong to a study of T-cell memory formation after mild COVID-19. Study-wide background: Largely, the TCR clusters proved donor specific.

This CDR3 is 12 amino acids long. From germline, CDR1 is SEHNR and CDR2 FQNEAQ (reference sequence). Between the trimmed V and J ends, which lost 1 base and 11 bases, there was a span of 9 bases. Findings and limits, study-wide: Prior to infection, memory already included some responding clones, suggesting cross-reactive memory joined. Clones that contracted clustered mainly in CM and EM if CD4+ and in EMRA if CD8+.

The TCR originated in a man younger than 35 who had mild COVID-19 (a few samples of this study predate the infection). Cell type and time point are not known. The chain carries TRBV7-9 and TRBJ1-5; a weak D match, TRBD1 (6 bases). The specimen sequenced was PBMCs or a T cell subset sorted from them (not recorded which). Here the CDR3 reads CASSLVGGSQHF. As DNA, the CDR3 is TGTGCCAGCAGCTTAGTTGGGGGCTCCCAGCATTTT.